Listed below are T cell receptor beta chains from one sample, sequenced in a study of T cell repertoires in cytomegalovirus infection. No cognate antigen is known for these TCRs. Using its own MiXCR run on the reads, TCRdb lists one record per CDR3 protein. The sample yields 550,000 to 850,000 distinct CDR3 sequences, around 32% seen once. The sequences come from cultured PBMCs, collected from culture after CMV antigen stimulation. The receptors stem from a human donor in good health (CMV status not recorded). Some clones in this sample may be carry-over from other donors' samples. CDR3s include the opening cysteine and the closing phenylalanine or tryptophan. A D gene is named only where the DNA matches it firmly. Size is omitted from some rows. Given values are once, few, many or a class for expanded clones.

CDR3 protein,CDR3 DNA,clone size,D gene,V gene,J gene
CASRKASEGEKLFF,TGTGCCAGCAGAAAGGCGTCCGAAGGTGAAAAACTGTTTTTT,NA,NA,TRBV12-3/TRBV12-4,TRBJ1-4
CSAREQYNSPLHF,TGCAGTGCTAGAGAACAGTATAATTCACCCCTCCACTTT,NA,NA,TRBV20-1,TRBJ1-6
CASSDGLAGTIYEQYF,TGTGCCAGCAGTGATGGACTAGCGGGGACAATCTACGAGCAGTACTTC,NA,TRBD2,TRBV2,TRBJ2-7
CASKLAGGDGTQYF,TGTGCCAGCAAACTAGCGGGAGGGGATGGGACGCAGTATTTT,NA,TRBD2,TRBV6-1,TRBJ2-3
CASSSNPNDRKVF,TGTGCCAGCAGCTCGAACCCAAATGACAGGAAGGTTTTT,many,NA,TRBV7-6,TRBJ1-4
CASSLTSPRRATYEQYF,TGTGCCAGCAGCTTAACTAGCCCCAGACGGGCAACCTACGAGCAGTACTTC,NA,NA,TRBV11-2,TRBJ2-7
CASSQPSTNRENTEAFF,TGCGCCAGCAGCCAACCCTCCACGAACCGGGAGAACACTGAAGCTTTCTTT,NA,NA,TRBV4-1,TRBJ1-1
CASSQGRLWGSAAYGYTF,TGTGCCAGCAGCCAGGGAAGGCTCTGGGGCTCAGCCGCCTATGGCTACACCTTC,NA,NA,TRBV14,TRBJ1-2
CASRSGGIGTDTQYF,TGTGCCAGCAGAAGCGGGGGAATCGGGACAGATACGCAGTATTTT,many,TRBD2,TRBV7-2,TRBJ2-3
CASSLTARLAGVDTQYF,TGTGCCAGCAGCTTAACGGCTCGACTAGCGGGAGTGGATACGCAGTATTTT,NA,TRBD2,TRBV7-2,TRBJ2-3
CASSSGLSWELFF,TGTGCCAGCAGCTCGGGCCTGAGCTGGGAGCTGTTTTTT,NA,NA,TRBV7-4,TRBJ2-2
CASSLGSFETQYF,TGTGCCAGCAGCTTAGGTTCCTTCGAGACCCAGTACTTC,few,NA,TRBV7-2,TRBJ2-5
CASSYRATSGSWTDTQYF,TGTGCCAGCAGCTATAGGGCCACTAGCGGGAGTTGGACAGATACGCAGTATTTT,NA,TRBD2,TRBV7-2,TRBJ2-3
CASRTSGNNVEQFF,TGTGCCAGTAGGACTAGCGGAAACAATGTTGAGCAGTTCTTC,NA,TRBD2,TRBV19,TRBJ2-1
CASITPRPQETQYF,TGTGCCAGCATCACCCCCCGGCCCCAAGAGACCCAGTACTTC,NA,NA,TRBV6-1,TRBJ2-5
CASSLVSLRKGSYEQYF,TGTGCCAGCAGCTTAGTGAGCCTCAGAAAAGGGTCCTACGAGCAGTACTTC,few,NA,TRBV7-9,TRBJ2-7
CASSSLSSDTQYF,TGTGCCAGCAGTTCCCTCTCTTCAGATACGCAGTATTTT,few,NA,TRBV6-1,TRBJ2-3
CASSLAGEGENEQFF,TGTGCCAGCAGTTTAGCGGGAGAGGGAGAGAATGAGCAGTTCTTC,NA,TRBD2,TRBV2,TRBJ2-1
CASSLSHSLNEQFF,TGTGCCAGCAGTTTATCTCACAGTTTGAATGAGCAGTTCTTC,NA,NA,TRBV12-3/TRBV12-4,TRBJ2-1
CASSLGAQGADGYTF,TGTGCCAGCAGCTTAGGGGCTCAGGGGGCGGACGGCTACACCTTC,NA,TRBD1,TRBV7-8,TRBJ1-2
CASSLSPQNSYEQYF,TGTGCCAGCAGTTTAAGTCCCCAGAACTCCTACGAGCAGTACTTC,few,NA,TRBV12-3/TRBV12-4,TRBJ2-7
CASSILVRNEQFF,TGCGCCAGCAGCATCCTGGTGAGGAATGAGCAGTTCTTC,NA,NA,TRBV5-1,TRBJ2-1
CASGQGPRTDTQYF,TGTGCCAGTGGACAGGGGCCAAGGACAGATACGCAGTATTTT,NA,TRBD1,TRBV19,TRBJ2-3
CSAPQRTPGSYEQYF,TGCAGTGCTCCTCAGCGGACTCCTGGCTCCTACGAGCAGTACTTC,NA,NA,TRBV20-1,TRBJ2-7
CSVPDRRYGYTF,TGCAGCGTCCCAGACAGACGCTATGGCTACACCTTC,NA,NA,TRBV29-1,TRBJ1-2
CASSYSGGRSPLHF,TGTGCCAGCAGTTACTCGGGAGGACGCTCACCCCTCCACTTT,NA,NA,TRBV6-5,TRBJ1-6
CASSVGGDEAFF,TGTGCCAGCAGCGTAGGGGGGGATGAAGCTTTCTTT,many,NA,TRBV7-8,TRBJ1-1
CASRPSGTDTQYF,TGCGCCAGCAGGCCAAGTGGCACAGATACGCAGTATTTT,many,NA,TRBV4-1,TRBJ2-3
CASSLVTGAGNQPQHF,TGTGCCAGCAGCTTAGTTACAGGCGCGGGCAATCAGCCCCAGCATTTT,few,NA,TRBV7-9,TRBJ1-5
CASSLRHTEAFF,TGTGCCAGCAGTTTAAGGCACACTGAAGCTTTCTTT,many,NA,TRBV12-3/TRBV12-4,TRBJ1-1
CASSEDRGRGGTQYF,TGTGCCAGCAGCGAGGACAGGGGGCGTGGAGGGACCCAGTACTTC,NA,TRBD1,TRBV5-7,TRBJ2-5
CASAYNEQFF,TGTGCCAGCGCCTACAATGAGCAGTTCTTC,NA,NA,TRBV12-3/TRBV12-4,TRBJ2-1
CASTSAGGRAEAFF,TGTGCCAGCACATCGGCGGGAGGGCGCGCTGAAGCTTTCTTT,NA,NA,TRBV2,TRBJ1-1